This entry lists 31 T cell receptor beta chains sequenced from one sample in a study of T cells in Graves' hyperthyroidism and ophthalmopathy. Amplified TCR beta CDR3 regions derived from RNA transcripts. Carried out on the TCR CDR3, a first-round RT-PCR used the HTBI primer set. TCRdb ran MiXCR on the multiplex PCR reads and lists one entry per CDR3 protein. The sample shows 300,000 or so distinct CDR3 sequences, around 23% of them seen only once. Sequenced: blood. The receptors were gathered from a woman between 50 and 59 years old with Graves' hyperthyroidism.

The chain links TRBV5-1 to TRBJ1-2; maybe TRBD1 (6 bases). The V gene lost 6 bases and the J gene lost 4 bases, with 16 bases spanning the gap. The CDR3 totals 14 residues. Germline V gives CDR1 SGHRS, CDR2 YFSETQ. The CDR3, as DNA: TGCGCCAGCAAGACTTACAGGGACACCTATGGCTACACCTTC. Residues: CASKTYRDTYGYTF.

J is TRBJ2-1 and V is TRBV11-1; TRBD1 aligns across 11 bases. J lost 9 bases, V lost 4 bases, and 11 bases had no gene match. Germline loops: CDR1 SGHAT, CDR2 FQDESV (reference sequence). This CDR3 spans 16 amino acids. CDR3 bases: TGTGCCAGCAGCTCGGGGGGGACAGGGGGATTGGGTGAGCAGTTCTTC. Residues: CASSSGGTGGLGEQFF.

The sample holds many counts of this clonotype. CDR3 region: CSVWTGDEETQYF. The CDR3 DNA follows: TGCAGTGTTTGGACAGGGGATGAGGAGACCCAGTACTTC. The V gene is TRBV20-1, the J gene TRBJ2-5; 9 nucleotides align to TRBD1. This CDR3 is 13 amino acids long. The germline V gene encodes CDR1 DFQATT and CDR2 SNEGSKA (reference sequence). Trimming at V came to 7 bases and at J to 5 bases, leaving 8 bases not matched to a gene.

This clonotype was counted only a few times. The V gene is TRBV29-1, the J gene TRBJ1-4, with D perhaps TRBD1 (6 bases). With 3 bases removed from V and 6 bases from J, the gap between germline ends came to 17 bases. The CDR3 spans 15 residues. CDR1 is SQVTM, CDR2 ANQGSEA, per germline. This CDR3 reads CSVEGARGRDEKLFF. The DNA of the CDR3 is TGCAGCGTTGAGGGGGCTAGGGGGAGGGATGAAAAACTGTTTTTT.

This clonotype showed up many times. The rearrangement joins TRBV20-1 to TRBJ2-1, with D tentatively TRBD1 or TRBD2 (6 bases each). V lost 3 bases and J lost 6, with 15 bases in between. Germline CDR1 and CDR2: DFQATT and SNEGSKA (reference sequence). The CDR3 has 14 residues. The CDR3 DNA reads as TGCAGTGCTAGGGGCGGGACAAGGGTCAATGAGCAGTTCTTC. This codes for CSARGGTRVNEQFF.

The chain is built from TRBV10-3 and TRBJ1-3; D might be TRBD1 (5 bases). Deletions cut 7 bases from V and 2 bases from J, with 12 bases between. Germline CDR1 is ENHRY and CDR2 is SYGVKD. The CDR3 sequence is 14 residues long. The DNA of the CDR3 is TGTGCCATCACCAACGACAGAACTGGAAACACCATATATTTT. Protein sequence: CAITNDRTGNTIYF.

J is TRBJ2-7 and V is TRBV27; 8 bases fit TRBD2. Germline V lookup: CDR1 MNHEY, CDR2 SMNVEV (reference sequence). The CDR3 is 13 residues long. The junction had 6 bases not matched to a gene; V was cut back by 5 bases and J by 6 bases. CDR3 DNA sequence: TGTGCCAGCAGTCCGGGACTAGGAGGCGAGCAGTACTTC. It encodes CASSPGLGGEQYF.

This clonotype was observed many times. The chain links TRBV6-1 to TRBJ2-7; D uncertain. The CDR3 is 14 amino acids. Germline V lookup: CDR1 MNHNS, CDR2 SASEGT. Trimming shortened V by 5 bases and J by 3 bases, and 14 bases separated the two germline ends. The CDR3 coding sequence is TGTGCCAGCAGTTTCGGACGGGTACACTACGAGCAGTACTTC. Amino acid sequence: CASSFGRVHYEQYF.

In its sample, this clonotype was seen many times. V gene TRBV28 combines with J gene TRBJ1-5; no firm D call. The length of the CDR3 is 12 residues. Trimming took 4 bases from V and 7 from J, leaving 8 bases between them. Looked up from germline, CDR1 is MDHEN and CDR2 is SYDVKM. CDR3 coding DNA: TGTGCCAGCAGTTCCCTTAGGCAGCCCCAGCATTTT. Its protein product is CASSSLRQPQHF.

This clonotype was counted ten times or more. This chain connects TRBV14 to TRBJ1-6, with 7 nucleotides matching TRBD1. CDR1 SGHDN and CDR2 FVKESK come from the germline V gene. V shed 4 bases and J 10 bases; nucleotides not matched to a gene: 10. CDR3 length equals 15 residues. The CDR3 DNA follows: TGTGCCAGCAGCCCACTCACAGGGGTAGGATCACCCCTCCACTTT. Translation: CASSPLTGVGSPLHF. The whole variable domain, filled in from reference TRBV14 and TRBJ1-6, reads EAGVTQFPSHSVIEKGQTVTLRCDPISGHDNLYWYRRVMGKEIKFLLHFVKESKQDESGMPNNRFLAERTGGTYSTLKVQPAELEDSGVYFCASSPLTGVGSPLHFGNGTRLTVT.

The table lists this clonotype with many counts. V usage is TRBV28 and J usage is TRBJ1-1; the D is unclear. The CDR3 is 12 amino acids. Germline values: CDR1 MDHEN, CDR2 SYDVKM. V lost 2 bases, J lost 2 bases, and 3 bases lay in between. Here the CDR3 reads CASSLINTEAFF. CDR3 nucleotides: TGTGCCAGCAGTTTAATCAACACTGAAGCTTTCTTT.

This chain connects TRBV7-9 to TRBJ2-7; TRBD1 agrees at 8 bases. CDR1 is SEHNR and CDR2 is FQNEAQ in the germline V gene (reference sequence). V gave up 1 base and J gave up 2 bases; unmatched junction bases: 16. CDR3 length equals 19 residues. CDR3: CASSLGPGTGLRITYEQYF. CDR3 coding DNA: TGTGCCAGCAGCTTAGGCCCCGGGACAGGTCTCCGAATCACCTACGAGCAGTACTTC.

This clonotype has ten or more counts. V gene TRBV6-2 or TRBV6-3 combines with J gene TRBJ2-7; a weak D match, TRBD1 (5 bases). The CDR3 runs to 15 residues. Germline assignment: CDR1 MNHEY and CDR2 SVGEGT. V dropped 0 bases and J dropped 4 bases, with 13 bases sitting between them. The CDR3 protein is CASSYSVQGMYEQYF. The CDR3 nucleotides are TGTGCCAGCAGTTACTCGGTCCAGGGCATGTACGAGCAGTACTTC.

This clonotype was observed a handful of times. The chain employs TRBV6-6 and TRBJ1-5, with TRBD1 identical over 11 bases. The junction had 4 bases not matched to a gene; V was cut back by 0 bases and J by 0 bases. The length of the CDR3 is 18 residues. CDR1 is MNHNY and CDR2 is SVGAGI in the germline V gene (reference sequence). This CDR3 is CASSYSGQGENSNQPQHF. The CDR3 bases are TGTGCCAGCAGTTACTCGGGACAGGGGGAGAATAGCAATCAGCCCCAGCATTTT.

This clonotype was found many times. The rearrangement links TRBV6-6 to TRBJ2-2; D assignment may be TRBD1 or TRBD2 (5 bases each). With 0 bases removed from V and 7 bases from J, the gap between germline ends came to 12 bases. CDR1 and CDR2 (germline): MNHNY, SVGAGI (reference sequence). The CDR3 length is 15 residues. CDR3 region: CASSYSQGVSGELFF. The CDR3, as DNA: TGTGCCAGCAGTTACTCCCAGGGAGTGAGCGGGGAGCTGTTTTTT.

This clonotype was seen at least ten times. The chain joins TRBV27 to TRBJ1-4; TRBD1 agrees at 9 bases. V lost 6 bases, J lost 5 bases, and 4 bases stayed unmatched. Germline CDR1 reads MNHEY; CDR2 reads SMNVEV (reference sequence). The CDR3 has 14 residues. CDR3 in DNA: TGTGCCAGCAGGCCCGGGACAGGGAATGAAAAACTGTTTTTT. Its protein is CASRPGTGNEKLFF.

This clonotype was observed many times. Possible read error: a much larger clone is one base away. The chain links TRBV30 to TRBJ1-1, with D unclear. Germline V gives CDR1 GTSNPN, CDR2 SVGIG (reference sequence). CDR3 size: 12 residues. Trimming removed 0 bases from V and 5 bases from J, with 7 bases in between. CDR3 sequence (DNA): TGTGCCTGGAGTGTACGGAGGACTGAAGCTTTCTTT. This codes for CAWSVRRTEAFF.

The table lists this clonotype with a few counts. The chain combines TRBV14 with TRBJ2-7; D gene ambiguous. The CDR3 is 12 residues long. The V end was cut by 3 bases, the J end by 9 bases, with 12 bases between. Germline V gene data show CDR1 as SGHDN and CDR2 as FVKESK. CDR3 sequence reads: CASSQINSGQYF. CDR3 nucleotides: TGTGCCAGCAGCCAGATTAACTCGGGGCAGTACTTC. Filled out from reference TRBV14 and TRBJ2-7, the complete variable domain reads EAGVTQFPSHSVIEKGQTVTLRCDPISGHDNLYWYRRVMGKEIKFLLHFVKESKQDESGMPNNRFLAERTGGTYSTLKVQPAELEDSGVYFCASSQINSGQYFGPGTRLTVT.

V is TRBV30 and J is TRBJ1-4; TRBD1 is a possible D gene (6 bases). Looked up from germline, CDR1 is GTSNPN and CDR2 is SVGIG (reference sequence). CDR3 length: 13 amino acids. Trimming pared 7 bases from V and 8 bases from J, leaving 17 bases between. CDR3 sequence reads: CASPGVLSEKLFF. The CDR3 nucleotides read TGTGCCTCCCCAGGGGTGTTGAGCGAAAAACTGTTTTTT.

This clonotype appeared a few times. This sequence joins TRBV10-3 and TRBJ1-5, with D perhaps TRBD1 (6 bases). Germline CDR1 is ENHRY and CDR2 is SYGVKD. Trimming took off 2 bases at V and 0 bases at J, with 8 bases between the two ends. The length of the CDR3 is 15 residues. The CDR3 here is CAISERGVSNQPQHF. The DNA of the CDR3 is TGTGCCATCAGTGAGAGGGGGGTTAGCAATCAGCCCCAGCATTTT.

This clonotype came up a few times. The junction shows a germline mismatch at one end, possibly a read error. The rearrangement joins TRBV19 to TRBJ1-3; D uncertain. Per germline, CDR1 LNHDA and CDR2 SQIVND (reference sequence). CDR3 length: 13 residues. The CDR3 loop reads CASSTLSGNIIYF. CDR3 nucleotide sequence: TGTGCCAGTAGTACCCTCTCTGGAAACATCATATATTTT.

This clonotype was counted many times. The chain recombines TRBV3-1 with TRBJ2-1; 7 nucleotides line up with TRBD2. CDR1 and CDR2 (germline): LGHDT, YNNKEL (reference sequence). CDR3 length: 16 residues. The J segment lost 4 bases and the V segment lost 1 base, leaving 7 bases of the junction unmatched. The CDR3 sequence is CASSQGPRGLYNEQFF. CDR3 nucleotide sequence: TGTGCCAGCAGCCAAGGGCCTCGGGGACTATACAATGAGCAGTTCTTC.

This clonotype came up many times. V and J are TRBV7-8 and TRBJ1-1; D is unclear. The ends were cut back, 2 bases at V and 4 bases at J, with 8 bases in the middle. Germline V gene sequence: CDR1 SGHVS, CDR2 FQNEAQ. The CDR3 runs 13 residues. The CDR3 nucleotides are TGTGCCAGCAGCTTACACAGAGGCACTGAAGCTTTCTTT. It encodes CASSLHRGTEAFF.

V gene TRBV4-1 combines with J gene TRBJ2-1, with 8 bases fitting TRBD2. This CDR3 is built from 15 residues. V shed 4 bases, J shed 1 base, and the junction held 3 bases outside the gene matches. Per the germline V gene, CDR1 is MGHRA and CDR2 is YSYEKL. The CDR3 DNA reads as TGCGCCAGCAGCCGAGCGGGAGAATCCTACAATGAGCAGTTCTTC. Its translation is CASSRAGESYNEQFF.

This clonotype was recorded many times. V is TRBV11-2 and J is TRBJ1-2, with TRBD1 as a possible D gene (5 bases). Germline CDR1 reads SGHAT; CDR2 reads FQNNGV. The CDR3 contains 15 residues. Trimming pared 6 bases from V and 2 bases from J, leaving 16 bases between. The CDR3 region has the DNA TGTGCCAGCAGTCGCGGTCGAGGGGAAAACTATGGCTACACCTTC. It yields the protein CASSRGRGENYGYTF.

The chain couples TRBV28 to TRBJ2-3, with D uncertain. V was shortened by 5 bases and J by 1 base, with 7 bases between the two germline ends. The CDR3 has 13 residues. The germline gives CDR1 MDHEN, CDR2 SYDVKM. The CDR3 spells CASSGKGTDTQYF. In DNA form, the CDR3 reads TGTGCCAGCAGTGGGAAGGGCACAGATACGCAGTATTTT.

This clonotype was observed many times. This sequence joins TRBV20-1 and TRBJ1-5; unclear D gene. V dropped 0 bases and J dropped 3 bases, with 6 bases sitting between them. The length of the CDR3 is 13 residues. CDR1 and CDR2 (germline): DFQATT, SNEGSKA (reference sequence). CDR3 in amino acids: CSARDASNQPQHF. The DNA for the CDR3 is TGCAGTGCTAGAGACGCTTCCAATCAGCCCCAGCATTTT.

The chain joins TRBV7-3 to TRBJ2-3; D is undetermined. CDR1 and CDR2 (germline): SGHTA, FQGTGA. V was cut by 5 bases and J by 2 bases, with 8 bases left in between. This CDR3 has 13 amino acids. CDR3: CASSPDLTDTQYF. In DNA, the CDR3 is TGTGCCAGCAGCCCAGACCTCACAGATACGCAGTATTTT. Looking up the rest from reference TRBV7-3 and TRBJ2-3 gives the full variable domain: GAGVSQTPSNKVTEKGKYVELRCDPISGHTALYWYRQSLGQGPEFLIYFQGTGAADDSGLPNDRFFAVRPEGSVSTLKIQRTERGDSAVYLCASSPDLTDTQYFGPGTRLTVL.

This clonotype came up many times. The chain recombines TRBV24-1 with TRBJ2-1; D unclear. The CDR3 runs 15 residues. V was trimmed by 4 bases and J by 5 bases, leaving 14 bases between them. Germline loops: CDR1 KGHDR, CDR2 SFDVKD. The CDR3 sequence: CATSDPGPGDNEQFF. CDR3 sequence (DNA): TGTGCCACCAGTGACCCTGGGCCAGGCGACAATGAGCAGTTCTTC.

At least ten counts were recorded for this clonotype. The V and J genes are TRBV7-8 and TRBJ2-1; 8 bases map to TRBD2. There are 16 residues in the CDR3. Germline-derived CDR1 and CDR2 are SGHVS and FQNEAQ. Unmatched junction bases numbered 13, after V lost 5 bases and J lost 7 bases. CDR3: CASSPMGGSGRNEQFF. The CDR3 region has the DNA TGTGCCAGCAGCCCCATGGGTGGGAGCGGGAGAAATGAGCAGTTCTTC.

The sample holds a few counts of this clonotype. A much larger clone sits a single nucleotide away, making a read error possible. This chain connects TRBV6-2 or TRBV6-3 to TRBJ1-5; D possibly corresponds to TRBD1 (6 bases). V shed 5 bases and J shed 9 bases, with 20 bases lying between them. Per the germline V gene, CDR1 is MNHEY and CDR2 is SVGEGT. The CDR3 is made up of 15 amino acids. CDR3 nucleotides: TGTGCCAGCAGTGTAGAGGTCGGGGGCTATCGGCCCCAGCATTTT. Amino acid sequence: CASSVEVGGYRPQHF.